The 13 T cell receptor beta chains in this list originate from one sample, sequenced in a study of blood T cell repertoires in COVID-19. Data came from immunoSEQ multiplex PCR; TCRdb stores just in-frame clones and leaves some out. The data contain 85,000 to 120,000 clones, more than 75% of them singletons. The sample consisted of peripheral blood. The origin of the receptors is a man in his sixties with active or convalescent COVID-19.

V and J are TRBV12-5 and TRBJ2-1; 8 nucleotides line up with TRBD1. The CDR3 is made up of 17 amino acids. CDR1 is LGHNT, CDR2 FRNRAP, per germline. The V gene end was trimmed by 0 bases and the J gene end by 5 bases; junction bases not matched to a gene: 9. The CDR3: CASGLVLTRGLNNEQFF. DNA of the CDR3: TGTGCTAGTGGTTTGGTACTAACCAGGGGGCTAAACAATGAGCAGTTCTTC.

The V call is TRBV5-8, the J call TRBJ2-7; no reliable D call. The germline V gene encodes CDR1 SGHTS and CDR2 YDEGEE. V was trimmed by 0 bases and J by 0 bases, leaving 13 bases between them. The CDR3 has 16 amino acids. CDR3 loop: CASSLGSRRPSYEQYF. The CDR3 bases are TGTGCCAGCAGCTTGGGGTCGCGGCGGCCCTCCTACGAGCAGTACTTC.

This rearrangement joins TRBV5-1 to TRBJ2-3, with 14 bases that match TRBD2. V dropped 5 bases and J dropped 6; count of bases not matched to a gene: 5. In germline, CDR1 is SGHRS, CDR2 YFSETQ. CDR3 length equals 15 residues. The CDR3 DNA follows: TGCGCCAGCAGACCGGGACTAGCGGGAGATGATACGCAGTATTTT. It codes for CASRPGLAGDDTQYF.

The chain couples TRBV19 to TRBJ2-2; D remains ambiguous. This CDR3 has 14 amino acids. Germline values: CDR1 LNHDA, CDR2 SQIVND (reference sequence). Trimming took 4 bases from V and 0 from J, leaving 6 bases between them. The CDR3 nucleotides are TGTGCCAGTAGTACCGGGTCGAACACCGGGGAGCTGTTTTTT. Its protein product is CASSTGSNTGELFF.

The chain employs TRBV6-6 and TRBJ2-3; 7 nucleotides agree with TRBD2. The CDR3 loop spans 15 amino acids. Germline CDR1 reads MNHNY; CDR2 reads SVGAGI (reference sequence). Trimming at V came to 4 bases and at J to 5 bases, leaving 9 bases not matched to a gene. CDR3 residues: CASSFSLAGLDTQYF. The DNA of the CDR3 is TGTGCCAGCAGTTTCTCTTTAGCGGGCTTAGATACGCAGTATTTT.

This clone has only a few counts. The gene calls are TRBV7-2 and TRBJ2-1; TRBD2 matches at 14 bases. Trimming cost V 3 bases and J 7 bases; bases outside gene matches: 5. Looked up from germline, CDR1 is SGHTA and CDR2 is FQGNSA. The CDR3 spans 16 residues. The CDR3 sequence is CASSFGRTSGRNEQFF. In nucleotides, the CDR3 is TGTGCCAGCAGCTTTGGGCGGACTAGCGGGAGGAATGAGCAGTTCTTC.

The chain is built from TRBV6-5 and TRBJ1-2; 12 bases map to TRBD1. This CDR3 has 12 residues. The germline V gene has CDR1 MNHEY and CDR2 SVGAGI. Trimming took 8 bases from V and 8 from J; bases not matched to a gene: 3. The CDR3 here is CASGDRGRGYTF. In nucleotides, the CDR3 is TGTGCCAGCGGGGACAGGGGGCGAGGCTACACCTTC.

Here the CDR3 reads CASSPGTRGYTIYF. DNA for the CDR3: TGTGCCAGCAGCCCCGGGACCCGGGGGTACACCATATATTTT. The chain recombines TRBV11-2 with TRBJ1-3, with D possibly being TRBD1 (5 bases). CDR3 length: 14 residues. Germline CDR1 reads SGHAT; CDR2 reads FQNNGV. The germline V and J ends were trimmed by 5 bases and 8 bases, with 16 bases remaining between them.

The chain combines TRBV5-1 with TRBJ1-4; 7 nucleotides align to TRBD1. There are 13 residues in the CDR3. The germline V gene encodes CDR1 SGHRS and CDR2 YFSETQ. J lost 8 bases, V lost 0 bases, and 1 base had no gene match. In DNA, the CDR3 is TGCGCCAGCAGCTTGGGGGACAGCGAAAAACTGTTTTTT. It yields the protein CASSLGDSEKLFF.

The table lists this clone with many counts. V and J are TRBV5-4 and TRBJ2-1, with 8 positions matching TRBD1. This CDR3 contains 16 residues. J lost 7 bases, V lost 0 bases, and 9 bases had no gene match. Germline CDR1 and CDR2: SGHNT and YYREEE (reference sequence). The CDR3 loop reads CASSLASGGLKNEQFF. The CDR3 bases are TGTGCCAGCAGCTTGGCCTCAGGGGGCTTAAAGAATGAGCAGTTCTTC.

V usage is TRBV11-2 and J usage is TRBJ2-1; TRBD2 agrees at 10 bases. The CDR3 runs 17 residues. Unmatched junction bases numbered 7, after V lost 1 base and J lost 4 bases. Germline assignment: CDR1 SGHAT and CDR2 FQNNGV. CDR3 protein: CASSLVGTSATYNEQFF. In DNA form, the CDR3 reads TGTGCCAGCAGCTTAGTGGGGACTAGCGCAACTTACAATGAGCAGTTCTTC.

This clone has a single count. This rearrangement joins TRBV14 to TRBJ1-2; perhaps TRBD1 as D (5 bases). Looked up from germline, CDR1 is SGHDN and CDR2 is FVKESK. The germline V and J ends were trimmed by 4 bases and 4 bases, with 16 bases remaining between them. This CDR3 is 15 amino acids long. CDR3 amino acids: CASSRSRGGTYGYTF. CDR3 bases: TGTGCCAGCAGCCGATCCCGTGGGGGGACCTATGGCTACACCTTC. The full variable domain, rest sourced from reference TRBV14 and TRBJ1-2, is EAGVTQFPSHSVIEKGQTVTLRCDPISGHDNLYWYRRVMGKEIKFLLHFVKESKQDESGMPNNRFLAERTGGTYSTLKVQPAELEDSGVYFCASSRSRGGTYGYTFGSGTRLTVV.

V and J are TRBV4-1 and TRBJ2-1, with 7 bases that match TRBD2. The germline CDR1 and CDR2 sequences are MGHRA and YSYEKL. The J segment lost 9 bases and the V segment lost 5 bases, leaving 16 bases of the junction unmatched. CDR3 size: 16 residues. The CDR3 reads CASSAPATSITGEQFF. The CDR3 DNA follows: TGCGCCAGCAGCGCCCCGGCGACTAGCATTACGGGTGAGCAGTTCTTC.